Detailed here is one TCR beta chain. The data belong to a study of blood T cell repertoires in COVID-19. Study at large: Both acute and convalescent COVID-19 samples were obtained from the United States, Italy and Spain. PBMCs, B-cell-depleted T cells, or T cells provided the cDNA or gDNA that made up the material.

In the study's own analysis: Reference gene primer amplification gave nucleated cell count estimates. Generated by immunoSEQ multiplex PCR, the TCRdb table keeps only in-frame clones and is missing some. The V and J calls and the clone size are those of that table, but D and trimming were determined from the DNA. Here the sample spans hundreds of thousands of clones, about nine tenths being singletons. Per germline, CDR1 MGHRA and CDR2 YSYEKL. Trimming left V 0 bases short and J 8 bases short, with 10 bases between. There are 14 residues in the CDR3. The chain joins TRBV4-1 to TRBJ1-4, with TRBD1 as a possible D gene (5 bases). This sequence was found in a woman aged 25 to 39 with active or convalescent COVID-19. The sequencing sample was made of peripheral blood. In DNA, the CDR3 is TGCGCCAGCAGCCAAGAAGGTAGGGGAGAAAAACTGTTTTTT. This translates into CASSQEGRGEKLFF.